This entry lists 12 T cell receptor beta chains sequenced from one sample in a study of blood T cells in healthy people across ages. Primers used in a second PCR of about 7 to 12 cycles were a sample-barcoded 5' primer and a J-beta primer mix. MiXCR, run by TCRdb on the 5' RACE reads, gives a single entry per CDR3 protein. The table records about 1,400,000 distinct CDR3 sequences, around 55% of them present only once. The sequenced sample was blood. Every receptor here comes from a man between 18 and 29 years old in good health.

The chain links TRBV6-4 to TRBJ1-2; tentative D call: TRBD1 (5 bases). The ends were cut back, 0 bases at V and 5 bases at J, with 13 bases in the middle. The CDR3 consists of 15 residues. Germline CDR1 and CDR2: MRHNA and SNTAGT. The CDR3 here is CASSDSGVLGYGYTF. The CDR3 DNA follows: TGTGCCAGCAGTGACTCGGGGGTCCTGGGGTATGGCTACACCTTC.

The chain uses TRBV7-2 and TRBJ2-3, with 8 nucleotides matching TRBD2. Germline trimming cut 7 bases from V and 4 bases from J; bases unmatched to any gene: 13. The CDR3 has 16 amino acids. Germline V gene data show CDR1 as SGHTA and CDR2 as FQGNSA. CDR3 sequence reads: CASIQRGSGRADTQYF. CDR3 coding DNA: TGTGCCAGCATCCAGAGGGGGAGCGGGAGAGCAGATACGCAGTATTTT.

A few counts support this clonotype. This chain connects TRBV9 to TRBJ1-6; D unresolved. Between the trimmed V and J ends, which lost 2 bases and 7 bases, there was a span of 10 bases. Germline loops: CDR1 SGDLS, CDR2 YYNGEE. This CDR3 is 14 amino acids long. DNA of the CDR3: TGTGCCAGCAGCGTGACCCCGGGGAATTCACCCCTCCACTTT. As protein: CASSVTPGNSPLHF.

J is TRBJ2-7 and V is TRBV5-5, with 8 bases fitting TRBD1. The CDR3 covers 17 residues. Germline CDR1 is SGHKS and CDR2 is YYEKEE (reference sequence). V lost 4 bases to trimming and J lost 2 bases; unmatched junction nucleotides: 14. The CDR3 spells CASSVRAGTGLTYEQYF. The DNA for the CDR3 is TGTGCCAGCAGCGTAAGAGCCGGGACAGGTTTAACCTACGAGCAGTACTTC.

In this sample, this clonotype turned up many times. The chain couples TRBV20-1 to TRBJ2-1; 8 positions match TRBD2. The CDR3 runs 14 residues. In germline, CDR1 is DFQATT, CDR2 SNEGSKA (reference sequence). J was trimmed by 0 bases and V by 6 bases; bases with no gene match: 4. The CDR3 loop is CSASGTSSYNEQFF. The CDR3 DNA reads TGCAGTGCGTCAGGGACTAGCTCCTACAATGAGCAGTTCTTC.

This chain joins TRBV7-2 and TRBJ2-5; perhaps TRBD2 as D (6 bases). CDR1 and CDR2 (germline): SGHTA, FQGNSA. V was cut by 1 base and J by 4 bases, with 19 bases left in between. The CDR3 loop spans 17 amino acids. CDR3 DNA sequence: TGTGCCAGCAGCTTAGTAACCGGAGGGGTGCGCGGAGAGACCCAGTACTTC. As protein: CASSLVTGGVRGETQYF.

This clonotype was observed a single time. This chain links TRBV20-1 with TRBJ2-3, with 7 positions matching TRBD2. The junction had 9 bases not matched to a gene; V was cut back by 3 bases and J by 0 bases. Germline V CDR1 and CDR2: DFQATT, SNEGSKA (reference sequence). The CDR3 is made up of 16 amino acids. The CDR3 DNA reads as TGCAGTGCTAGCCACTCCAGCGGGGACAGCACAGATACGCAGTATTTT. This translates into CSASHSSGDSTDTQYF.

The chain recombines TRBV7-2 with TRBJ2-1, with D perhaps being TRBD1 or TRBD2 (8 bases each). Germline V gene sequence: CDR1 SGHTA, CDR2 FQGNSA. Deletions cut 5 bases from V and 3 bases from J, with 20 bases between. The CDR3 runs 17 residues. The CDR3 protein is CASSPGTGGGLYNEQFF. The CDR3 region has the DNA TGTGCCAGCAGCCCCGGGACAGGCGGGGGGCTCTACAATGAGCAGTTCTTC.

The rearrangement joins TRBV20-1 to TRBJ1-3; no clear D. Looked up from germline, CDR1 is DFQATT and CDR2 is SNEGSKA (reference sequence). Trimming removed 6 bases at V and 0 bases at J, with 12 bases between. CDR3 length: 14 amino acids. The CDR3 sequence is CSAWRTSSGNTIYF. The CDR3 nucleotides are TGCAGTGCCTGGCGAACCTCCTCTGGAAACACCATATATTTT.

The chain uses TRBV20-1 and TRBJ1-1; D is uncertain. CDR3 length equals 15 residues. Trimming left V 1 base short and J 0 bases short, with 12 bases between. The germline V gene encodes CDR1 DFQATT and CDR2 SNEGSKA (reference sequence). Here the CDR3 reads CSARGQSSMNTEAFF. The CDR3 bases are TGCAGTGCTAGAGGGCAGAGCAGCATGAACACTGAAGCTTTCTTT.

This chain connects TRBV4-2 to TRBJ2-5, with D hard to call. The CDR3 spans 14 residues. The V gene's germline CDR1 is LGHNA and CDR2 YNFKEQ. Trimming removed 1 base at V and 1 base at J, with 7 bases between. The CDR3 loop reads CASSQGTTQETQYF. CDR3 sequence (DNA): TGTGCCAGCAGCCAAGGGACCACCCAAGAGACCCAGTACTTC.

The chain links TRBV11-2 to TRBJ2-4; D may match TRBD1 or TRBD2 (5 bases each). The germline V gene encodes CDR1 SGHAT and CDR2 FQNNGV. Trimming removed 3 bases from V and 13 bases from J, with 16 bases in between. This CDR3 spans 13 amino acids. The CDR3 is CASSFRDLGEQYF. The CDR3 DNA follows: TGTGCCAGCAGCTTCCGGGACCTCGGGGAGCAGTACTTC.